A single TCR beta chain is shown here with its context. Its specificity is not known. The data belong to a study of T cells in Graves' hyperthyroidism and ophthalmopathy. Turning to the study itself: It was at initial diagnosis, before any treatment, that peripheral blood was collected.

From RNA transcripts, TCR beta CDR3 regions were amplified. Using the HTBI primer set, a first-round RT-PCR was run on the TCR CDR3. TCRdb passed the multiplex PCR reads through MiXCR, listing each CDR3 protein once. This sample has about 480,000 distinct CDR3 sequences, with approximately 14% found just once. Whole-study results and caveats: Blood also contained most expanded thyroid clonotypes above 0.001.

Germline CDR1 MNHEY, CDR2 SMNVEV (reference sequence). Trimming pared 0 bases from V and 1 base from J, leaving 10 bases between. The CDR3 consists of 16 residues. The specimen was blood. The rearrangement uses TRBV27 and TRBJ2-1; D may be TRBD1 or TRBD2 (5 bases each). The TCR was taken from a woman aged 18-29 years with Graves' hyperthyroidism. The CDR3 sequence: CASSLSGERSYNEQFF. CDR3 in DNA: TGTGCCAGCAGTTTATCGGGGGAGAGATCCTACAATGAGCAGTTCTTC.